The clone carrying this T cell receptor (beta chain) has at least ten counts. The antigen remains unidentified. CDR3 length: 15 residues. Trimming stripped 2 bases from V and 2 bases from J, with 9 bases between. Looked up from germline, CDR1 is LGHNA and CDR2 is YNFKEQ. Clones were sequenced by immunoSEQ multiplex PCR, and TCRdb holds only the in-frame ones, with some missing. The repertoire holds 35,000 to 45,000 clones, with around 66% as singletons. This specimen belongs to a study of vaccination effects on CD4 cells after COVID-19. Study summary: Every participant took two doses of the BNT162b2 or mRNA-1273 vaccine.

Expansion of antigen-specific CD4+ T cells with viral peptide pools was carried out by the ViraFEST assay before sequencing. With nine to eleven days of culture completed, CD4+ T cells were isolated. Vaccine recipients, nucleocapsid antibody negative, had no prior SARS-CoV-2 infection. PBMC cultures contained some 2.1 million cells per well, approximately 10 IU/ml IL-2 and roughly 10 ug/ml peptides. Half of the medium was exchanged for IL-2 medium on both days 3 and 7. General observations from the study: Late post-vaccination, clones induced by infection and those induced by vaccine underwent marked clonal contraction.

The V gene is TRBV4-2, the J gene TRBJ1-4; the D gene is possibly TRBD1 (6 bases). The sample consisted of CD4+ T cells from PBMCs cultured with HCoV-OC43 spike peptides, taken before COVID-19 vaccination. Subset meaning: HCoV-OC43 spike overlapping peptide pool stimulation. This TCR was sampled from a human donor who received a COVID-19 vaccine. The CDR3 region is CASSQPGHTNEKLFF. The CDR3 DNA reads as TGTGCCAGCAGCCAACCGGGACACACTAATGAAAAACTGTTTTTT.